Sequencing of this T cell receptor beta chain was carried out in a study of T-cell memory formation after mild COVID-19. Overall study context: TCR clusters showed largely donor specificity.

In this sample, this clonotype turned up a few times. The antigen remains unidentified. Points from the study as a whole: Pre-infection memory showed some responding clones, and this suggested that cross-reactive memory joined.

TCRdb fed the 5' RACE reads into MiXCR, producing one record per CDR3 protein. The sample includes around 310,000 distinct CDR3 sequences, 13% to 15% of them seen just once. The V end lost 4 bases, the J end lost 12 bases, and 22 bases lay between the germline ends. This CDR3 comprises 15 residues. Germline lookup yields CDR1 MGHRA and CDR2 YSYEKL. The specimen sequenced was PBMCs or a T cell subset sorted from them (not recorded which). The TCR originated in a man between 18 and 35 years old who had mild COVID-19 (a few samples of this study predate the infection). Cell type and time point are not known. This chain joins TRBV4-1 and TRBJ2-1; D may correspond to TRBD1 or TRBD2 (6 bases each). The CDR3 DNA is TGCGCCAGCAGCCGAGAAGTCAAAAGGAGGGGGTCGCAGTTCTTC. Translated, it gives CASSREVKRRGSQFF.